A single sample is the source of the 24 T cell receptor beta chains below, sequenced in a study of neoadjuvant anti-PD-1 for oral cavity cancer. Assay used: immunoSEQ multiplex PCR; TCRdb lists only in-frame clones, some missing. Among approximately 17,000 clones listed, around two thirds were seen once. This specimen was PBMCs, taken before nivolumab (anti-PD-1) treatment. The receptor source for this set is a person aged 35 to 85 with oral cavity squamous cell carcinoma.

This clone occurred a few times. This chain uses TRBV10-1 with TRBJ2-1; D is undetermined. Germline CDR1 and CDR2: WNHNN and SYGVQD (reference sequence). This CDR3 is 13 amino acids long. V lost 2 bases to trimming and J lost 7 bases, with 9 bases between them. CDR3 loop: CASSEELGNEQFF. The CDR3 nucleotides read TGCGCCAGCAGTGAGGAGTTAGGTAATGAGCAGTTCTTC.

This clone was picked up one time. Written as DNA, the CDR3 is TGTGCCAGCAGCATTGGGACAGGGAAGGGGTACGAGCAGTACTTC. This sequence encodes CASSIGTGKGYEQYF. The V and J genes are TRBV7-9 and TRBJ2-7, with 9 bases lining up with TRBD1. CDR1 SEHNR and CDR2 FQNEAQ come from the germline V gene (reference sequence). V gave up 5 bases and J gave up 4 bases; unmatched junction bases: 9. The CDR3 length is 15 residues. Supplemented by reference TRBV7-9 and TRBJ2-7, the full variable domain reads DTGVSQNPRHKITKRGQNVTFRCDPISEHNRLYWYRQTLGQGPEFLTYFQNEAQLEKSRLLSDRFSAERPKGSFSTLEIQRTEQGDSAMYLCASSIGTGKGYEQYFGPGTRLTVT.

In its sample, this clone was seen once. The V and J genes are TRBV5-8 and TRBJ2-5; D is ambiguous. This CDR3 comprises 11 residues. Germline-derived CDR1 and CDR2 are SGHTS and YDEGEE. Trimming took 4 bases from V and 7 from J, leaving 8 bases between them. The DNA for the CDR3 is TGTGCCAGCAGCCCGGACGTGACCCAGTACTTC. It encodes CASSPDVTQYF.

This clone occurred a few times. This chain uses TRBV5-6 with TRBJ1-4, with D perhaps matching TRBD1 (6 bases). Trimming shortened V by 3 bases and J by 7 bases, and 13 bases separated the two germline ends. The V gene's germline CDR1 is SGHDT and CDR2 YYEEEE. The CDR3 consists of 14 residues. CDR3 DNA sequence: TGTGCCAGCAGCTCCGGACAGATCGGTGAAAAACTGTTTTTT. It is translated as CASSSGQIGEKLFF.

This sequence joins TRBV28 and TRBJ1-2; D remains ambiguous. Germline CDR1 MDHEN, CDR2 SYDVKM. CDR3 length: 13 amino acids. The V gene lost 6 bases and the J gene lost 0 bases, with 8 bases spanning the gap. CDR3 amino acids: CASSYTTNYGYTF. CDR3 nucleotides: TGTGCCAGCAGCTATACAACTAACTATGGCTACACCTTC.

J is TRBJ2-5 and V is TRBV6-5, with 11 bases matching TRBD2. The length of the CDR3 is 15 residues. J was trimmed by 5 bases and V by 7 bases; bases with no gene match: 9. Germline V gene sequence: CDR1 MNHEY, CDR2 SVGAGI. The CDR3 DNA sequence: TGTGCCAGCACTATAGCGGGAGGGCCGGTCGAGACCCAGTACTTC. This gives the protein CASTIAGGPVETQYF.

The chain employs TRBV6-5 and TRBJ2-2; D ambiguous. This CDR3 has 14 residues. CDR1 is MNHEY and CDR2 is SVGAGI in the germline V gene. Trimming left V 5 bases short and J 4 bases short, with 11 bases between. In DNA form, the CDR3 reads TGTGCCAGCAGTGCCGGACCGGGCACCGGGGAGCTGTTTTTT. Translation gives CASSAGPGTGELFF.

The chain carries TRBV19 and TRBJ2-5; D is tentatively TRBD1 or TRBD2 (5 bases each). Trimming pared 10 bases from V and 7 bases from J, leaving 19 bases between. Looked up from germline, CDR1 is LNHDA and CDR2 is SQIVND (reference sequence). The CDR3 consists of 13 residues. The CDR3: CATAHGTRGTQYF. The DNA of the CDR3 is TGTGCCACCGCTCACGGGACCCGAGGGACCCAGTACTTC.

This chain joins TRBV5-1 and TRBJ2-5; 9 positions agree with TRBD2. Germline loops: CDR1 SGHRS, CDR2 YFSETQ. V dropped 1 base and J dropped 4; count of bases not matched to a gene: 2. This CDR3 has 14 amino acids. The CDR3 DNA is TGCGCCAGCAGCTTGCAACTAGCGGGAGAGACCCAGTACTTC. It is translated as CASSLQLAGETQYF.

This clone has just one count. The V gene is TRBV29-1, the J gene TRBJ1-3; 7 bases are shared with TRBD1. This CDR3 region has 14 residues. Germline CDR1 is SQVTM and CDR2 is ANQGSEA. The V and J ends lost 6 bases and 2 bases, in that order; junction bases with no gene match: 7. For the CDR3, the DNA is TGCAGCGTCTGGATCAGGGGGACTGGAAACACCATATATTTT. Its protein product is CSVWIRGTGNTIYF.

The genes are TRBV10-3 and TRBJ2-2, with D unclear. This CDR3 contains 13 residues. Trimming pared 3 bases from V and 4 bases from J, leaving 6 bases between. The germline gives CDR1 ENHRY, CDR2 SYGVKD. CDR3 sequence (DNA): TGTGCCATCAGTGACGGTCCCACCGGGGAGCTGTTTTTT. This sequence encodes CAISDGPTGELFF.

This chain joins TRBV19 and TRBJ1-2; 11 bases match TRBD1. The CDR3 extends over 16 amino acids. Trimming cost V 6 bases and J 1 base; bases outside gene matches: 7. CDR1 and CDR2 from the germline V gene are LNHDA and SQIVND (reference sequence). The chain's CDR3 is CASRLPGQGVNYGYTF. The CDR3 coding sequence is TGTGCCAGTAGGCTTCCGGGACAGGGGGTTAACTATGGCTACACCTTC.

This rearrangement joins TRBV10-3 to TRBJ1-1; D is ambiguous. V lost 7 bases and J 3 bases, leaving 15 bases between the germline ends. The CDR3 is 14 residues long. Germline CDR1 and CDR2: ENHRY and SYGVKD. The CDR3 bases are TGTGCCATCACCCGAGGAAGGGATGACACTGAAGCTTTCTTT. Translating it yields CAITRGRDDTEAFF.

This clone occurred a few times. The gene calls are TRBV11-2 and TRBJ2-7; 9 positions match TRBD1. The germline V gene encodes CDR1 SGHAT and CDR2 FQNNGV. The CDR3 is 12 amino acids. V was clipped by 3 bases and J by 13 bases; unmatched bases: 7. The CDR3 region has the DNA TGTGCCAGCAGCTTTGCGGGACAGGGTATCTACTTC. Its translation: CASSFAGQGIYF.

The chain is built from TRBV27 and TRBJ2-2; D unresolved. V was clipped by 2 bases and J by 6 bases, with 4 bases between them. This CDR3 is built from 12 residues. The germline V gene has CDR1 MNHEY and CDR2 SMNVEV (reference sequence). In DNA, the CDR3 is TGTGCCAGCAGTTTAACGCCCGGGGAGCTGTTTTTT. This translates into CASSLTPGELFF.

V and J are TRBV9 and TRBJ1-1; 7 bases fit TRBD1. The CDR3 extends over 13 amino acids. Germline V CDR1 and CDR2: SGDLS, YYNGEE. J lost 5 bases, V lost 0 bases, and 1 base had no gene match. The CDR3 DNA reads TGTGCCAGCAGCGTAGAACAGGGGACTGAAGCTTTCTTT. Residues: CASSVEQGTEAFF.

The chain combines TRBV5-6 with TRBJ2-7; tentatively, D is TRBD2 (5 bases). CDR1 is SGHDT, CDR2 YYEEEE, per germline. The CDR3 runs 13 residues. V was pared by 0 bases and J by 3 bases, with 7 bases between. DNA of the CDR3: TGTGCCAGCAGCTTGGGAGGAGGCTACGAGCAGTACTTC. This sequence encodes CASSLGGGYEQYF.

This chain uses TRBV11-1 with TRBJ1-3; D is ambiguous. The CDR3 has 13 residues. V was shortened by 5 bases and J by 0 bases, with 5 bases between the two germline ends. Germline CDR1 SGHAT, CDR2 FQDESV (reference sequence). The CDR3 spells CASSANSGNTIYF. For the CDR3, the DNA is TGTGCCAGCAGCGCCAACTCTGGAAACACCATATATTTT.

A few counts support this clone. J is TRBJ1-4 and V is TRBV4-2, with a possible D match to TRBD1 (6 bases). Between the trimmed V and J ends, which lost 4 bases and 0 bases, there was a span of 21 bases. This CDR3 contains 19 residues. CDR1 is LGHNA and CDR2 is YNFKEQ in the germline V gene. CDR3 residues: CASSPAGGPFLATNEKLFF. The CDR3 coding sequence is TGTGCCAGCAGCCCCGCTGGGGGCCCGTTTCTTGCAACTAATGAAAAACTGTTTTTT.

The J gene is TRBJ2-5, the V gene TRBV25-1; D is uncertain. Trimming left V 7 bases short and J 4 bases short, with 13 bases between. The germline V gene encodes CDR1 MGHDK and CDR2 SYGVNS. The CDR3 runs 13 residues. The CDR3 loop reads CASTPDGSETQYF. The CDR3 DNA reads as TGTGCCAGCACACCGGACGGATCAGAGACCCAGTACTTC. The full variable domain, in which reference TRBV25-1 and TRBJ2-5 provide the parts outside the CDR3, is EADIYQTPRYLVIGTGKKITLECSQTMGHDKMYWYQQDPGMELHLIHYSYGVNSTEKGDLSSESTVSRIRTEHFPLTLESARPSHTSQYLCASTPDGSETQYFGPGTRLLVL.

The CDR3 nucleotides are TGTGCCAGTAGTGGGACAGTTCCCGGGGAGCTGTTTTTT. Translated: CASSGTVPGELFF. The chain has TRBV19 and TRBJ2-2; the match to TRBD1 covers 7 bases. The CDR3 is 13 amino acids. V gave up 5 bases and J gave up 6 bases; unmatched junction bases: 3. CDR1 and CDR2 (germline): LNHDA, SQIVND (reference sequence).

This clone was counted only a few times. V usage is TRBV9 and J usage is TRBJ2-2; 8 bases fit TRBD2. With V trimmed by 3 bases and J by 4 bases, 8 bases remained unmatched. CDR1 and CDR2 from the germline V gene are SGDLS and YYNGEE. The CDR3 contains 16 residues. Here the CDR3 reads CASSALLAAGTGELFF. The CDR3 bases are TGTGCCAGCAGCGCCTTACTAGCGGCGGGCACCGGGGAGCTGTTTTTT.

This clone was seen a few times. The gene calls are TRBV11-3 and TRBJ2-1, with D hard to call. Trimming took off 1 base at V and 9 bases at J, with 7 bases between the two ends. The germline V gene encodes CDR1 SGHNT and CDR2 YENEEA. The CDR3 has 12 amino acids. The CDR3 DNA sequence: TGTGCCAGCAGCTTAGTAGGCAGTGAGCAGTTCTTC. Protein product: CASSLVGSEQFF.

This clone was observed a single time. The chain is built from TRBV6-5 and TRBJ2-1; TRBD1 aligns across 10 bases. CDR3 length: 14 amino acids. Germline CDR1 and CDR2: MNHEY and SVGAGI. Trimming took 5 bases from V and 8 from J; bases not matched to a gene: 6. CDR3 nucleotide sequence: TGTGCCAGCAGTACCCCGGACAGGGGGGATGAGCAGTTCTTC. It is translated as CASSTPDRGDEQFF.